This is a list of T cell receptor beta chains from one sample in a study of blood T cell repertoires in COVID-19. Sequencing used immunoSEQ multiplex PCR; TCRdb keeps in-frame clones, though not all of them. The repertoire holds about 190,000 clones, with roughly three quarters as singletons. Sequencing was done on a sample of PBMCs or T cells enriched from blood (not recorded which). These receptors came from a woman aged 50 to 60 with acute COVID-19. The CDR3 runs from the conserved cysteine through the conserved F or W. The D gene is left open where the match is weak. The listing skips clone size in some rows; elsewhere it reads once, few, many or a size class.

cdr3_nt: TGTGCCAGCAGCTTAACAGCGGGCCTAGGAAATTCACCCCTCCACTTT
cdr3_aa: CASSLTAGLGNSPLHF
v_call: TRBV7-3
clone_size: few
j_call: TRBJ1-6
d_call: .

cdr3_nt: TGTGCCAGCAGTTCCGCCAGCTCTGGGGCCAACGTCCTGACTTTC
cdr3_aa: CASSSASSGANVLTF
v_call: TRBV28
clone_size: few
j_call: TRBJ2-6
d_call: .

cdr3_nt: TGTGCCAGCAGCTTGTCCGGACAGGCAAACAATGAGCAGTTCTTC
cdr3_aa: CASSLSGQANNEQFF
v_call: TRBV5-4
clone_size: .
j_call: TRBJ2-1
d_call: TRBD1

cdr3_nt: TGTGCCAGCACTGGGGCAGGGGCGCATAATTCACCCCTCCACTTT
cdr3_aa: CASTGAGAHNSPLHF
v_call: TRBV28
clone_size: .
j_call: TRBJ1-6
d_call: .

cdr3_nt: TGCGCCAGCCACCGGTTGTCAGGGCCCGGGGAGCTGTTTTTT
cdr3_aa: CASHRLSGPGELFF
v_call: TRBV5-1
clone_size: .
j_call: TRBJ2-2
d_call: .

cdr3_nt: TGTGCCTGGGTTCCACTAGCGGGGGGGCCGGATACGCAGTATTTT
cdr3_aa: CAWVPLAGGPDTQYF
v_call: TRBV30
clone_size: .
j_call: TRBJ2-3
d_call: TRBD2

cdr3_nt: TGTGCCTGGAGTGTAGGGACAGGGGTCTCGGAGCTGTTTTTT
cdr3_aa: CAWSVGTGVSELFF
v_call: TRBV30
clone_size: .
j_call: TRBJ2-2
d_call: TRBD1

cdr3_nt: TGTGCCAGCACCGGACAGGGGGCCGCCGAAGAGACCCAGTACTTC
cdr3_aa: CASTGQGAAEETQYF
v_call: TRBV6-4
clone_size: .
j_call: TRBJ2-5
d_call: TRBD1

cdr3_nt: TGTGCCAGCAGCGTCGTGATTGGGGGAGGCCCTTATGGCTACACCTTC
cdr3_aa: CASSVVIGGGPYGYTF
v_call: TRBV11-2
clone_size: .
j_call: TRBJ1-2
d_call: .

cdr3_nt: TGTGCCAGCAGCTTTATAGCGGGGGAGGGCAATGAGCAGTTCTTC
cdr3_aa: CASSFIAGEGNEQFF
v_call: TRBV7-9
clone_size: few
j_call: TRBJ2-1
d_call: TRBD2

cdr3_nt: TGTGCCAGCAGCTTGGCAGAGCAGTTCTTC
cdr3_aa: CASSLAEQFF
v_call: TRBV5-5
clone_size: .
j_call: TRBJ2-1
d_call: .

cdr3_nt: TGCGCCAGCAGCGAGGACAGACACTCCACAGATACGCAGTATTTT
cdr3_aa: CASSEDRHSTDTQYF
v_call: TRBV5-1
clone_size: .
j_call: TRBJ2-3
d_call: .

cdr3_nt: TGTGCCAGCCAAGGACAAGGGAATGAGCAGTTCTTC
cdr3_aa: CASQGQGNEQFF
v_call: TRBV12-3/TRBV12-4
clone_size: .
j_call: TRBJ2-1
d_call: .